A single TCR beta chain is shown here with its context. Its antigen is currently unknown. The sample belongs to a study of follicular helper T cells after annual influenza vaccination. Study-wide background: Some donors were sampled over the 2013-2014, 2014-2015 and 2015-2016 vaccinations. Study observations and caveats: Productive TCRB sequences came from only roughly 9.5-22% of cells.

Losses at the gene ends were 2 bases for V and 6 bases for J; bases not matched to a gene: 10. The CDR3 is made up of 16 amino acids. Germline V lookup: CDR1 MDHEN, CDR2 SYDVKM. As to time point: 2014-2015 season, pre-vaccination. ICOS+CD38+ and ICOS-CD38- fractions were sorted from non-naive CD4+CXCR5+PD-1+ cells. This table comes from immunoSEQ multiplex PCR, and its TCRdb copy is limited to in-frame clones, with some not included. The table includes some 8,200 clones, about four fifths detected once. The V gene is TRBV28, the J gene TRBJ2-7; TRBD1 aligns across 10 bases. Sequenced material: CXCR5+ CD38- circulating T follicular helper cells from blood, taken on the day of influenza vaccination. Indicated subset: circulating Tfh, non-naive CD4+CXCR5+PD-1+ (ICOS+CD38+ or ICOS-CD38-). The receptor's source is an adult who received the influenza vaccine. The CDR3 DNA reads as TGTGCCAGCAGTTTAAACGACAGGGGGCCACGGGGCGAGCAGTACTTC. It is translated as CASSLNDRGPRGEQYF.